This TCR beta chain is from a study of OX40 agonist ivuxolimab in advanced cancers. There are 13 residues in the CDR3. The V gene's germline CDR1 is SQVTM and CDR2 ANQGSEA. TCRdb's table, derived via immunoSEQ multiplex PCR, lists solely in-frame clones and lacks some. The sample includes approximately 98,000 clones, approximately 80% of them seen just once. Sequences were derived from CD4+ or CD8+ T cells sorted from blood, sampled in a trial of the OX40 agonist ivuxolimab. This chain connects TRBV29-1 to TRBJ1-3; D gene ambiguous. The assigned J gene may be wrong: the sequence end matches TRBJ2-2 better. The TCR sequence derives from an adult with an advanced solid tumor such as melanoma, head and neck, liver or kidney cancer. This chain's CDR3 is CSVEDNNTGELFF. The CDR3 DNA reads as TGCAGCGTTGAAGATAATAACACCGGGGAGCTGTTTTTT.